This T cell receptor (beta chain) was recorded in a study of T-cell memory formation after mild COVID-19. The sample holds many counts of this clonotype. Its matching antigen is unknown. Study findings and constraints: Contracting clones from day 15 to 85 had balanced CD4/CD8; later expanders favoured CD4+.

TCRdb analysed the 5' RACE reads with MiXCR anew, one entry per CDR3 protein. The top ten clones hold 22% of a sample with 300,000 to 350,000 distinct CDR3 sequences, around 15% of them seen once. This clonotype originated in a young man who had mild COVID-19 (a few samples of this study predate the infection). Cell type and time point are not known. The specimen was PBMCs or a T cell subset sorted from them (not recorded which).

The CDR3 region is CASSSSGLPLNEQFF. The CDR3 coding sequence is TGTGCCAGCAGCTCGTCGGGGCTTCCCCTTAATGAGCAGTTCTTC. The J gene is TRBJ2-1, the V gene TRBV5-5, with D perhaps being TRBD1 or TRBD2 (5 bases each). Deletions cut 3 bases from V and 7 bases from J, with 17 bases between. Looked up from germline, CDR1 is SGHKS and CDR2 is YYEKEE (reference sequence). This CDR3 spans 15 amino acids.